This T cell receptor beta chain stems from a study of T cell changes during pregnancy in multiple sclerosis. This clone occurred a few times. Using immunoSEQ multiplex PCR, the repertoire was profiled, and TCRdb retains in-frame clones only, with some absent. The sample includes fewer than 60,000 clones, 90% of them seen just once. The CDR3 totals 15 residues. Looked up from germline, CDR1 is MGHRA and CDR2 is YSYEKL. V lost 0 bases and J 3 bases, leaving 12 bases between the germline ends. The material was peripheral blood, obtained in the third trimester of pregnancy. The sequence derives from a female donor in good health, enrolled as a control in a pregnancy study. This sequence joins TRBV4-1 and TRBJ2-7, with D hard to call. The CDR3 loop is CASSQDNSMIYEQYF. The CDR3, as DNA: TGCGCCAGCAGCCAAGATAACTCCATGATCTACGAGCAGTACTTC.